These T cell receptor beta chains were read from a single sample in a study of metastatic and nonmetastatic thyroid tumors. TCRdb re-called clones via MiXCR from the PCR reads. Counted here are about 52,000 clones, around a sixth occurring once; the ten biggest clones make up 3%. The sequenced material came from blood. These receptors all stem from a female donor with papillary thyroid cancer or a benign thyroid nodule (not recorded which). Some clones in this sample may be carry-over from other donors' samples. The CDR3 runs from the conserved cysteine through the conserved F or W. The D gene is left open where the match is weak. The listing skips clone size in some rows; elsewhere it reads once, few, many or a size class.

cdr3_nt	cdr3_aa	clone_size	d_call	v_call	j_call
TGCGCCAGCAGCCTGCAGTCTAGCGGGACGGACGAGCAGTACTTC	CASSLQSSGTDEQYF	-	TRBD2	TRBV5-1	TRBJ2-7
TGTGCCAGCAGTTTCAGGCTGGGTTCCTACGAGCAGTACTTC	CASSFRLGSYEQYF	many	-	TRBV28	TRBJ2-7
TGTGCCAGCAGCTTACATGGCCAAGAGACCCAGTACTTC	CASSLHGQETQYF	many	-	TRBV7-3	TRBJ2-5
TGTGCCAGCAGCTTAAGGACTAACTATGGCTACACCTTC	CASSLRTNYGYTF	many	-	TRBV7-9	TRBJ1-2
TGCGCCAGCAGCACGGGGGGTCCTGCTGAAAAACTGTTTTTT	CASSTGGPAEKLFF	many	-	TRBV5-1	TRBJ1-4
TGTGCCAGCAGCGTTACAGGGGTCCGCTACGAGCAGTACTTC	CASSVTGVRYEQYF	-	TRBD1	TRBV7-4	TRBJ2-7
TGCGCCAGCAGCCTACGGACAGGGGGCGATTTTGGCTACACCTTC	CASSLRTGGDFGYTF	-	TRBD1	TRBV5-1	TRBJ1-2
TGTGCCAGTAGTCGACTAGCGGGATCCACAGATACGCAGTATTTT	CASSRLAGSTDTQYF	many	TRBD2	TRBV19	TRBJ2-3
TGTGCCAGCAGGGGGCAGGGCGATGACACCGGGGAGCTGTTTTTT	CASRGQGDDTGELFF	many	-	TRBV28	TRBJ2-2
TGTGCCAGCAGCCTGGGGGCTACGACCACCTACGAGCAGTACTTC	CASSLGATTTYEQYF	many	-	TRBV14	TRBJ2-7
TGTGCCAGCAGGATGAGAGAGCGGACGGTCAACACCGGGGAGCTGTTTTTT	CASRMRERTVNTGELFF	-	-	TRBV6-1	TRBJ2-2
TGTGCCAGCAGCTTCCGCCAGGGAGGGTCACCCCTCCACTTT	CASSFRQGGSPLHF	-	-	TRBV12-3/TRBV12-4	TRBJ1-6